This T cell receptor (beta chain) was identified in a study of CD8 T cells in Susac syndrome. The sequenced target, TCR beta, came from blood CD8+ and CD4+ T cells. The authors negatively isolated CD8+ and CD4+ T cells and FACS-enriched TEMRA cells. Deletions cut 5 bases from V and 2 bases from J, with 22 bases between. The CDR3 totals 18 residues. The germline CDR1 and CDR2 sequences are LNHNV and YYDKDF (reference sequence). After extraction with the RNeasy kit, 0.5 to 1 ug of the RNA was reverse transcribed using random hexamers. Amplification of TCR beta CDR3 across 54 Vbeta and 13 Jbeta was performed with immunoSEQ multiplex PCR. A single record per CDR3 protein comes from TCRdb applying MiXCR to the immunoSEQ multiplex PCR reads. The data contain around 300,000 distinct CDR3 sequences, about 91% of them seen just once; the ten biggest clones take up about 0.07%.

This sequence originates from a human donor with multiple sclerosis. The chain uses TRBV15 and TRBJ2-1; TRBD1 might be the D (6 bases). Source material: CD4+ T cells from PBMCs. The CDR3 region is CATSGPGIQGVAYNEQFF. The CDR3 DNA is TGTGCCACCAGCGGGCCGGGTATACAGGGAGTGGCCTACAATGAGCAGTTCTTC.